This T cell receptor (beta chain) emerged from a study of cytomegalovirus exposure and HLA in healthy donors. Germline V lookup: CDR1 SGHDT, CDR2 YYEEEE. V lost 1 base, J lost 3 bases, and 3 bases stayed unmatched. CDR3 length equals 14 residues. Everyone who donated was a healthy bone marrow donor. Overall study findings and caveats: Later analysis showed most CMV-associated TCR beta chains appearing HLA-restricted. There were 150 to 200 TCR beta chains listed as cytomegalovirus-associated. Despite most TCR sequences being rare, some public TCRs occurred in many donors.

This PCR relied on a set of 60 Vbeta primers and 13 Jbeta primers. Only in-frame clones appear in the TCRdb table, and some are missing; sequencing was by immunoSEQ multiplex PCR. The data contain around 160,000 clones, 65% to 70% of them seen just once; the ten biggest clones take up around 4.5%. Concerning this clone itself: Its antigen remains unidentified. The same CDR3 can be traced to other DNA sequences in this sample.

The clonotype was recovered from a woman aged 18-29 years in good health and CMV-seropositive. The chain couples TRBV5-6 to TRBJ2-7, with TRBD2 matching 8 bases. Sample: PBMCs. CDR3 residues: CASSLSGSSYEQYF. CDR3 nucleotide sequence: TGTGCCAGCAGCTTGAGCGGGAGTAGCTACGAGCAGTACTTC.